This T cell receptor beta chain was profiled in a study of Graves' ophthalmopathy and Graves' hyperthyroidism. CDR1 is SGHAT, CDR2 FQNNGV, per germline. V dropped 6 bases and J dropped 5 bases, with 22 bases sitting between them. The CDR3 runs 16 residues. This clonotype was picked up many times. Amplification of the TCR beta CDR3 regions used RNA transcripts (as template). Amplification began with first-round RT-PCR using HTBI primers, then second-round multiplex PCR was performed. From the multiplex PCR reads, TCRdb called clonotypes with MiXCR, one entry per CDR3 protein. Found here are about 200,000 distinct CDR3 sequences, just under 30% of them singletons; the top ten hold approximately 9%.

The sample consisted of peripheral blood. The chain employs TRBV11-2 and TRBJ2-5; D possibly matches TRBD1 or TRBD2 (5 bases each). This TCR came from a man in his fifties or sixties with Graves' ophthalmopathy. The CDR3, as DNA: TGTGCCAGCAGTCGGGGCCGGGACGCCTTTCGTGAGACCCAGTACTTC. Translating gives CASSRGRDAFRETQYF.